The next 23 T cell receptor beta chains were all read from a single sample in a study of blood T cell repertoires in COVID-19. The assay was immunoSEQ multiplex PCR, and TCRdb's table has in-frame clones only and misses some. The sample shows some 60,000 clones, 92% of them seen only once. Specimen: peripheral blood. The receptors derive from a human donor in a cohort sampled during active COVID-19.

This clone was detected only a few times. This chain joins TRBV5-6 and TRBJ1-1; D is unclear. The V and J ends lost 6 bases and 4 bases respectively, with 19 bases between them. This CDR3 is 15 amino acids long. The germline gives CDR1 SGHDT, CDR2 YYEEEE. CDR3 amino acids: CASTPAPTSGTEAFF. The CDR3 nucleotides are TGTGCCAGCACCCCTGCCCCGACCTCGGGCACTGAAGCTTTCTTT.

Turning to this clone: Other DNA sequences in this sample translate to the same CDR3. V gene TRBV9 combines with J gene TRBJ2-3, with a tentative D call TRBD2 (5 bases). The germline CDR1 and CDR2 sequences are SGDLS and YYNGEE. The CDR3 contains 14 residues. V lost 4 bases, J lost 3 bases, and 12 bases lay in between. The DNA of the CDR3 is TGTGCCAGCAGCCCCAGGACTGGGACAGATACGCAGTATTTT. Encoded protein: CASSPRTGTDTQYF.

CDR3 region: CASSRGYNEQFF. For the CDR3, the DNA is TGTGCCAGCAGTAGGGGTTACAATGAGCAGTTCTTC. This chain links TRBV3-1 (or the pseudogene TRBV3-2) with TRBJ2-1; possible D gene TRBD1, 5 bases. V lost 6 bases and J 4 bases, leaving 7 bases between the germline ends. The CDR3 spans 12 residues. CDR1 is LGHDT, CDR2 YNNKEL, per germline (reference sequence).

The rearrangement links TRBV5-8 to TRBJ1-2, with D perhaps TRBD1 (6 bases). The germline CDR1 and CDR2 sequences are SGHTS and YDEGEE. The CDR3 sequence is 15 residues long. The germline V and J ends were trimmed by 4 bases and 6 bases, with 19 bases remaining between them. The CDR3 spells CASSESTRGKDGYTF. The CDR3, as DNA: TGTGCCAGCAGCGAGTCTACCAGGGGAAAGGATGGCTACACCTTC.

The chain carries TRBV3-1 (or the pseudogene TRBV3-2) and TRBJ2-3; TRBD2 agrees at 12 bases. The CDR3 has 16 amino acids. From germline, CDR1 is LGHDT and CDR2 YNNKEL (reference sequence). V shed 5 bases, J shed 0 bases, and the junction held 3 bases outside the gene matches. CDR3 in DNA: TGTGCCAGCAGCATCGGACTAGCGGGGAGCACAGATACGCAGTATTTT. It translates to CASSIGLAGSTDTQYF.

The genes are TRBV28 and TRBJ2-7, with D possibly TRBD1 on 6 matching bases. The CDR3 loop spans 14 amino acids. The V and J ends lost 6 bases and 3 bases respectively, with 15 bases between them. Germline values: CDR1 MDHEN, CDR2 SYDVKM. In nucleotides, the CDR3 is TGTGCCAGCAGGTATCCGGGACAACTCTACGAGCAGTACTTC. Protein sequence: CASRYPGQLYEQYF. Combining the CDR3 with reference TRBV28 and TRBJ2-7 gives the whole variable domain DVKVTQSSRYLVKRTGEKVFLECVQDMDHENMFWYRQDPGLGLRLIYFSYDVKMKEKGDIPEGYSVSREKKERFSLILESASTNQTSMYLCASRYPGQLYEQYFGPGTRLTVT.

The CDR3 DNA reads TGCGCCAGCAGCAACCCCAGAGGTGAAGCTTTCTTT. Residues: CASSNPRGEAFF. The V call is TRBV5-1, the J call TRBJ1-1; the D is unclear. This CDR3 contains 12 residues. Germline CDR1 is SGHRS and CDR2 is YFSETQ. V gave up 4 bases and J gave up 7 bases, with 11 bases separating them.

V and J are TRBV5-1 and TRBJ2-3; 14 bases are a match to TRBD2. The trim removed 3 bases at V and 5 bases at J, leaving 5 bases unmatched. Germline V gene data show CDR1 as SGHRS and CDR2 as YFSETQ. The CDR3 is 16 amino acids. The CDR3: CASSYLGLAGGDTQYF. The CDR3 DNA is TGCGCCAGCAGCTATCTTGGACTAGCGGGGGGAGATACGCAGTATTTT.

The rearrangement links TRBV5-1 to TRBJ2-7; perhaps TRBD2 as D (6 bases). V was pared by 4 bases and J by 2 bases, with 10 bases between. Germline assignment: CDR1 SGHRS and CDR2 YFSETQ. The CDR3 runs to 13 residues. CDR3 DNA sequence: TGCGCCAGCAGCCCGTCGGGGGCCTACGAGCAGTACTTC. Its protein product is CASSPSGAYEQYF.

The genes are TRBV28 and TRBJ2-2; 9 positions agree with TRBD2. V shed 7 bases and J 4 bases; nucleotides not matched to a gene: 7. Germline V gives CDR1 MDHEN, CDR2 SYDVKM. The CDR3 length is 15 residues. In nucleotides, the CDR3 is TGTGCCAGCAAACCGGGACTAGCTGGCACCGGGGAGCTGTTTTTT. Translation: CASKPGLAGTGELFF.

This chain joins TRBV20-1 and TRBJ2-5; 8 nucleotides agree with TRBD2. Germline values: CDR1 DFQATT, CDR2 SNEGSKA (reference sequence). CDR3 length: 15 amino acids. Trimming removed 3 bases from V and 2 bases from J; junction bases left unmatched: 8. In DNA, the CDR3 is TGCAGTGCTAGTGTCCTAGCGGGCCCTCAAGAGACCCAGTACTTC. Translated, it gives CSASVLAGPQETQYF.

J is TRBJ2-7 and V is TRBV19, with D maybe TRBD1 (6 bases). Germline assignment: CDR1 LNHDA and CDR2 SQIVND (reference sequence). The CDR3 covers 13 residues. The V end was cut by 8 bases, the J end by 2 bases, with 13 bases between. CDR3: CASEGGCPYEQYF. In nucleotides, the CDR3 is TGTGCCAGTGAAGGGGGTTGTCCCTACGAGCAGTACTTC.

This clone was picked up a small number of times. The V gene is TRBV2, the J gene TRBJ2-7; the match to TRBD2 covers 9 bases. This CDR3 spans 15 amino acids. Unmatched junction bases numbered 10, after V lost 4 bases and J lost 6 bases. Germline V CDR1 and CDR2: SNHLY, FYNNEI. CDR3: CASSGVAGVVSEQYF. The CDR3 DNA is TGTGCCAGCAGTGGGGTAGCGGGAGTGGTTAGCGAGCAGTACTTC.

This rearrangement joins TRBV7-9 to TRBJ2-3, with D possibly TRBD2 on 6 matching bases. The germline V gene has CDR1 SEHNR and CDR2 FQNEAQ (reference sequence). This CDR3 comprises 15 residues. Trimming removed 3 bases from V and 5 bases from J, with 15 bases in between. This chain's CDR3 is CASSFYYGSGDTQYF. The CDR3 DNA reads as TGTGCCAGCAGCTTCTATTACGGGAGTGGAGATACGCAGTATTTT.

Note on this clone: Mismatch with germline at one junction end may stem from a read error. V and J are TRBV7-3 and TRBJ1-1; a weak D match, TRBD1 (5 bases). The CDR3 loop spans 14 amino acids. The V gene's germline CDR1 is SGHTA and CDR2 FQGTGA. Written as DNA, the CDR3 is TGTGCCAGCAGCGCTTCAGGGTTGAATACTGAAGCTTTCTTT. This encodes CASSASGLNTEAFF.

This sequence joins TRBV7-3 and TRBJ2-2; the match to TRBD2 covers 15 bases. Germline CDR1 SGHTA, CDR2 FQGTGA. The CDR3 spans 17 residues. With 4 bases clipped from V and 5 bases from J, the junction kept 5 bases outside the gene matches. CDR3 residues: CASSSTGTSGGTGELFF. The CDR3 DNA follows: TGTGCCAGCAGCTCTACCGGGACTAGCGGGGGGACCGGGGAGCTGTTTTTT.

The DNA of the CDR3 is TGTGCCAGCAGCTTAGTCAGGACGGTCGTCGCGGGAGAGACCCAGTACTTC. It encodes CASSLVRTVVAGETQYF. The chain is built from TRBV7-9 and TRBJ2-5; D is perhaps TRBD2 (5 bases). Per the germline V gene, CDR1 is SEHNR and CDR2 is FQNEAQ (reference sequence). This CDR3 region has 17 residues. Trimming pared 1 base from V and 4 bases from J, leaving 19 bases between.

The rearrangement joins TRBV6-6 to TRBJ2-5; perhaps TRBD1 as D (6 bases). The CDR3 covers 13 residues. V lost 7 bases, J lost 5 bases, and 14 bases lay in between. The germline V gene encodes CDR1 MNHNY and CDR2 SVGAGI (reference sequence). The CDR3 DNA reads TGTGCCAGCAATTCTGCAGGGGAGGAGACCCAGTACTTC. Translation gives CASNSAGEETQYF.

CDR3 residues: CASSYLTGSNEQFF. The CDR3, as DNA: TGTGCCAGCAGCTACCTGACAGGGAGCAATGAGCAGTTCTTC. J is TRBJ2-1 and V is TRBV7-9, with 7 bases lining up with TRBD1. J lost 6 bases, V lost 4 bases, and 6 bases had no gene match. This CDR3 is 14 amino acids long. CDR1 is SEHNR and CDR2 is FQNEAQ in the germline V gene (reference sequence).

In nucleotides, the CDR3 is TGTGCCAGCAGCTTAGCGCTCACTAGCGGCTACAATGAGCAGTTCTTC. This sequence encodes CASSLALTSGYNEQFF. V and J are TRBV7-9 and TRBJ2-1; 8 bases agree with TRBD2. V dropped 0 bases and J dropped 3; count of bases not matched to a gene: 4. Germline loops: CDR1 SEHNR, CDR2 FQNEAQ (reference sequence). CDR3 length: 16 amino acids.

The chain carries TRBV7-9 and TRBJ2-1; D might be TRBD1 (5 bases). Trimming took off 0 bases at V and 10 bases at J, with 10 bases between the two ends. Germline V gene sequence: CDR1 SEHNR, CDR2 FQNEAQ (reference sequence). This CDR3 is built from 13 residues. The CDR3 loop reads CASSLAIGQEQFF. In nucleotides, the CDR3 is TGTGCCAGCAGCTTAGCCATTGGACAAGAGCAGTTCTTC.

This rearrangement joins TRBV6-5 to TRBJ2-5; weak D call: TRBD1 (5 bases). CDR3 length equals 13 residues. Germline V gene data show CDR1 as MNHEY and CDR2 as SVGAGI. V shed 6 bases and J shed 4 bases, with 12 bases lying between them. The CDR3 reads CASRFQGIETQYF. The CDR3 region has the DNA TGTGCCAGCAGATTTCAGGGTATAGAGACCCAGTACTTC.

This chain joins TRBV10-3 and TRBJ1-5; possibly TRBD1 for D (5 bases). With 6 bases removed from V and 3 bases from J, the gap between germline ends came to 12 bases. The CDR3 loop spans 14 amino acids. Germline loops: CDR1 ENHRY, CDR2 SYGVKD. CDR3 in DNA: TGTGCCATCAGCCCTAGACAGAACAATCAGCCCCAGCATTTT. Translated, it gives CAISPRQNNQPQHF.